This T cell receptor (beta chain) was sequenced during a study of blood T cell repertoires in COVID-19. At the level of the study: From the United States, Italy and Spain came samples of acute and convalescent COVID-19. The cDNA or gDNA used as material had been derived from T cells, B-cell-depleted T cells, or PBMCs.

CDR1 is LNHDA and CDR2 is SQIVND in the germline V gene (reference sequence). The CDR3 contains 15 residues. V dropped 7 bases and J dropped 8; count of bases not matched to a gene: 11. Original data processing: Amplifying reference gene primers gave estimates of nucleated cell counts. Clones were sequenced by immunoSEQ multiplex PCR, and TCRdb holds only the in-frame ones, with some missing. The V and J calls and clone size come from that table; D and trimming were worked out from the DNA. The sample has under 35,000 clones; roughly nine tenths are singletons. The chain couples TRBV19 to TRBJ1-4; 9 bases match TRBD1. Sequenced sample: peripheral blood. This TCR was recovered from a human donor in a cohort sampled during active COVID-19. The CDR3 DNA sequence: TGTGCCAGTAAGTCGGACCGGGACAGGGACGAAAAACTGTTTTTT. It specifies CASKSDRDRDEKLFF.